Shown below are 5 T cell receptor beta chains from a single sample sequenced in a study of T cell responses to AZD1222 COVID-19 vaccine. Generated by immunoSEQ multiplex PCR, the TCRdb table keeps only in-frame clones and is missing some. The repertoire consists of 150,000 to 200,000 clones, with around nine tenths occurring once and the leading ten covering around 6%. The material sequenced was peripheral blood, taken on day 0 of AZD1222 vaccination. Receptor source: an adult in good health.

V gene TRBV11-2 combines with J gene TRBJ2-3; a possible D gene is TRBD2 (6 bases). The CDR3 is 15 amino acids. Germline V lookup: CDR1 SGHAT, CDR2 FQNNGV. The V and J ends lost 1 base and 2 bases respectively, with 10 bases between them. DNA of the CDR3: TGTGCCAGCAGCTTAGCGCGGGGCTACACAGATACGCAGTATTTT. Its protein is CASSLARGYTDTQYF.

J is TRBJ2-7 and V is TRBV5-4, with TRBD1 as a possible D gene (6 bases). This CDR3 has 13 amino acids. Between the trimmed V and J ends, which lost 6 bases and 2 bases, there was a span of 12 bases. Germline V lookup: CDR1 SGHNT, CDR2 YYREEE (reference sequence). This CDR3 is CASTAPGAYEQYF. The DNA of the CDR3 is TGTGCCAGCACCGCCCCAGGGGCCTACGAGCAGTACTTC.

The rearrangement uses TRBV6-2 or TRBV6-3 and TRBJ1-2; 7 positions agree with TRBD1. Germline V gives CDR1 MNHEY, CDR2 SVGEGT. V lost 5 bases to trimming and J lost 4 bases; unmatched junction nucleotides: 10. CDR3 length equals 15 residues. CDR3 region: CASSPVTSGGYGYTF. The DNA of the CDR3 is TGTGCCAGCAGTCCCGTCACGTCAGGGGGCTATGGCTACACCTTC.

The J gene is TRBJ1-3, the V gene TRBV9; D possibly corresponds to TRBD1 (5 bases). The CDR3 spans 16 residues. Trimming pared 1 base from V and 0 bases from J, leaving 11 bases between. The germline CDR1 and CDR2 sequences are SGDLS and YYNGEE. The CDR3 nucleotides are TGTGCCAGCAGCGTAAGTCACGGGGCCTCTGGAAACACCATATATTTT. This encodes CASSVSHGASGNTIYF.

This clone appeared a single time. The chain has TRBV5-1 and TRBJ1-1; D not resolved. The V end lost 4 bases, the J end lost 4 bases, and 17 bases lay between the germline ends. From germline, CDR1 is SGHRS and CDR2 YFSETQ. The CDR3 has 15 amino acids. The chain's CDR3 is CASSPTGSHGTEAFF. CDR3 nucleotides: TGCGCCAGCAGCCCTACGGGCTCACACGGCACTGAAGCTTTCTTT.